The present TCR beta chain was sequenced within a study of T cells in narcolepsy. Regarding the study as a whole: In some patient and control memory CD4+ samples, autoreactive clones were absent. Autoreactive HCRT-specific and TRIB2-specific clonotypes were marked in same-patient CSF-versus-blood CD4+ comparisons.

Assay: immunoSEQ multiplex PCR; the TCRdb copy retains only in-frame clones and omits some. The sample has about 20,000 clones; about four fifths are singletons. In regard to this clone: Its antigen is unknown.

V shed 1 base and J 5 bases; nucleotides not matched to a gene: 9. Germline CDR1 is MGHRA and CDR2 is YSYEKL. The CDR3 is 17 residues long. Sequenced: memory (CD45RA-) CD4+ T cells from blood. The chain uses TRBV4-1 and TRBJ2-5; 11 bases match TRBD2. The sequence was collected from a human donor in good health. The DNA for the CDR3 is TGCGCCAGCAGCCAAGCGGGCGTAGCGGGGGGGTTGGAGACCCAGTACTTC. Encoded protein: CASSQAGVAGGLETQYF.